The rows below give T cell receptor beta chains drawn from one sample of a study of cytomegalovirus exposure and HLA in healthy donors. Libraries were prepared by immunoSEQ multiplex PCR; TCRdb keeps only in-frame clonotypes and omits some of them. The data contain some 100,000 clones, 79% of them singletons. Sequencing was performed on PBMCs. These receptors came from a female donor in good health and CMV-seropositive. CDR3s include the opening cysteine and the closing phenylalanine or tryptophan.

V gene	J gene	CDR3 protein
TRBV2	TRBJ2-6	CASSVTGVGANVLTF
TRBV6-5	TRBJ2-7	CASSYFGTFSYEQYF
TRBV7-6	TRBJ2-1	CASSPIGTGYNEQFF
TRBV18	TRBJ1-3	CASSQQGARGAGNTIYF
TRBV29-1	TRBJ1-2	CSVGGTGGVYGCTF
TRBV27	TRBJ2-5	CASSSTGTTTRETQYF
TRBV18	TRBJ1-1	CASSLKQGAEAFF
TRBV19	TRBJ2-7	CASSPSGSSYEQYF
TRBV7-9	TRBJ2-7	CASSQGTGGHEQYF
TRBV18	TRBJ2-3	CASFLSAGGTDTQYF
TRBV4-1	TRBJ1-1	CASSQAFGGGDTEAFF
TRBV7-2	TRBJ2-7	CASSSPSGGGAPEQYF
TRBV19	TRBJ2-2	CASSPGTGGRTGELFF
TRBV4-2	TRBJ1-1	CASSQALVGITEAFF
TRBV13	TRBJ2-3	CASSKTGKGAGSTDTQYF
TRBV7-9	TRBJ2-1	CASSPGGLAGYNEQFF
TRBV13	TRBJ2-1	CASSSGLAHEQFF
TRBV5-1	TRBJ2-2	CASSTGGVNTGELFF
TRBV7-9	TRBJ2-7	CASSLGLADEQYF
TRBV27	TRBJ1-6	CASSLLSPTGDSPLHF
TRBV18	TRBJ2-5	CASSRTGAEGETQYF
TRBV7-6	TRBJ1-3	CASSLDWGRSGNTIYF
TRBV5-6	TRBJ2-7	CASSLRTPSVGEQYF
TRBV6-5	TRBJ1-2	CASSYSGRGGAYGYTF
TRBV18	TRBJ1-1	CASLIDRGNTEAFF
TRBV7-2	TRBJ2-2	CASSLGLAGGPATGELFF
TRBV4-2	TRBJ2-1	CASSQDTGTGGNEQFF
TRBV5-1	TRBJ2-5	CASSPLTGMKGETQYF